The 16 T cell receptor beta chains below all came from one sample that was sequenced in a study of shared clonotypes between healthy human individuals (dated by TCRdb to about 2020). Preparation of the library involved the immunoSEQ multiplex PCR assay. The clones in this table, taken by TCRdb from immuneACCESS, are in-frame only. Not every clone is retained; where verified, under half of the shortfall comes from an unresolved V gene, and the cause of the rest is unknown. In all, the sample holds approximately 700,000 clones, and 60% to 75% of those were seen once. Under 2% of the sample is in the top ten clones. The specimen was memory CD4+ T cells sorted from blood. What the cell subset or site label conveys for this sample: CD45RA-negative fraction. These receptors all come from a woman younger than 45 in good health.

The chain combines TRBV7-2 with TRBJ1-1; D is perhaps TRBD1 (5 bases). There are 13 residues in the CDR3. V shed 1 base and J shed 8 bases, with 11 bases lying between them. The germline gives CDR1 SGHTA, CDR2 FQGNSA. CDR3 sequence (DNA): TGTGCCAGCAGCTTAGGGGACCTGATCGAAGCTTTCTTT. Its translation is CASSLGDLIEAFF.

CDR3 amino acids: CASSYRTGANEKLFF. As DNA, the CDR3 is TGTGCCAGCAGCTACCGGACAGGGGCTAATGAAAAACTGTTTTTT. This chain connects TRBV5-4 to TRBJ1-4, with 9 bases matching TRBD1. This CDR3 contains 15 residues. With 3 bases clipped from V and 3 bases from J, the junction kept 3 bases outside the gene matches. The V gene's germline CDR1 is SGHNT and CDR2 YYREEE (reference sequence).

The table lists this clone with a count of one. The chain has TRBV6-1 and TRBJ1-5, with a weak D call TRBD1 (5 bases). The V end lost 4 bases, the J end lost 4 bases, and 11 bases lay between the germline ends. Looked up from germline, CDR1 is MNHNS and CDR2 is SASEGT. The CDR3 is made up of 14 amino acids. CDR3 nucleotide sequence: TGTGCCAGCAGTGTGACAGACCTAAATCAGCCCCAGCATTTT. Its translation is CASSVTDLNQPQHF.

Comment on this clone: Other nucleotide sequences from this sample produce the same CDR3. The chain has TRBV7-9 and TRBJ2-7; weak D call: TRBD1 (6 bases). Germline CDR1 reads SEHNR; CDR2 reads FQNEAQ (reference sequence). V was trimmed by 3 bases and J by 3 bases, leaving 9 bases between them. CDR3 length: 13 residues. The CDR3 protein is CASSFGQIYEQYF. CDR3 coding DNA: TGTGCCAGCAGCTTTGGACAGATCTACGAGCAGTACTTC.

The chain combines TRBV5-1 with TRBJ1-4, with D maybe TRBD1 (6 bases). The CDR3 consists of 14 residues. V shed 4 bases and J shed 8 bases, with 15 bases lying between them. Germline assignment: CDR1 SGHRS and CDR2 YFSETQ. CDR3 loop: CASSVQGISEKLFF. CDR3 sequence (DNA): TGCGCCAGCAGCGTACAGGGAATTTCGGAAAAACTGTTTTTT.

About this clone: Other DNA sequences in the sample encode the same CDR3. V usage is TRBV27 and J usage is TRBJ2-3, with TRBD2 identical over 13 bases. Germline CDR1 MNHEY, CDR2 SMNVEV (reference sequence). V gave up 5 bases and J gave up 3 bases; unmatched junction bases: 2. This CDR3 has 15 residues. In DNA form, the CDR3 reads TGTGCCAGCAGTCGGACTAGCGGGAGTACAGATACGCAGTATTTT. As protein: CASSRTSGSTDTQYF.

A few counts support this clone. Other nucleotide sequences in the sample specify the same CDR3. This chain connects TRBV28 to TRBJ1-5; 9 bases match TRBD1. J lost 2 bases, V lost 7 bases, and 9 bases had no gene match. This CDR3 contains 16 residues. From germline, CDR1 is MDHEN and CDR2 SYDVKM. The CDR3, as DNA: TGTGCCAGCAACACACAGGGGGCGCGTGGCAATCAGCCCCAGCATTTT. Protein product: CASNTQGARGNQPQHF.

Only a few counts were recorded for this clone. The chain couples TRBV2 to TRBJ2-2, with 9 bases matching TRBD1. The J segment lost 4 bases and the V segment lost 7 bases, leaving 4 bases of the junction unmatched. The CDR3 is 14 amino acids. The V gene's germline CDR1 is SNHLY and CDR2 FYNNEI. The CDR3: CASTGQGITGELFF. CDR3 nucleotides: TGTGCCAGCACCGGACAGGGGATCACCGGGGAGCTGTTTTTT.

The chain joins TRBV28 to TRBJ2-5; possibly TRBD2 for D (5 bases). Germline values: CDR1 MDHEN, CDR2 SYDVKM. CDR3 length: 17 amino acids. The V end was cut by 6 bases, the J end by 1 base, with 21 bases between. CDR3 amino acids: CASSQPEQSGTQETQYF. CDR3 sequence (DNA): TGTGCCAGCAGCCAACCGGAGCAATCGGGAACCCAAGAGACCCAGTACTTC.

The chain is built from TRBV10-3 and TRBJ2-6; 7 bases agree with TRBD1. CDR1 and CDR2 from the germline V gene are ENHRY and SYGVKD. The V segment lost 10 bases and the J segment 2 bases; nucleotides outside the gene matches: 8. This CDR3 is built from 15 residues. The CDR3: CATEDRHPGANVLTF. For the CDR3, the DNA is TGTGCCACCGAGGACAGGCACCCTGGGGCCAACGTCCTGACTTTC.

The rearrangement links TRBV28 to TRBJ2-5; either TRBD1 or TRBD2 may fit D (6 bases each). The CDR3 is 15 amino acids. Trimming removed 2 bases at V and 7 bases at J, with 17 bases between. The germline CDR1 and CDR2 sequences are MDHEN and SYDVKM. The CDR3 sequence is CASSLARPEGGTQYF. For the CDR3, the DNA is TGTGCCAGCAGTTTAGCCCGTCCCGAGGGGGGGACCCAGTACTTC.

The rearrangement links TRBV7-8 to TRBJ1-5, with D hard to call. The germline CDR1 and CDR2 sequences are SGHVS and FQNEAQ. This CDR3 has 17 amino acids. V lost 1 base to trimming and J lost 2 bases, with 15 bases between them. The DNA of the CDR3 is TGTGCCAGCAGCTTAGGGAGCTGGCGGCCTGGCAATCAGCCCCAGCATTTT. Translation gives CASSLGSWRPGNQPQHF.

This clone was detected only once. The chain is built from TRBV6-1 and TRBJ1-2; 7 nucleotides line up with TRBD1. The CDR3 runs to 14 residues. V dropped 2 bases and J dropped 8; count of bases not matched to a gene: 8. Germline V gene lookup returns CDR1 MNHNS and CDR2 SASEGT. The CDR3 spells CASSERLRDSGYTF. DNA of the CDR3: TGTGCCAGCAGTGAACGCCTCCGGGACAGCGGCTACACCTTC.

This chain connects TRBV5-1 to TRBJ2-1, with 8 bases fitting TRBD2. CDR1 and CDR2 from the germline V gene are SGHRS and YFSETQ. The CDR3 runs to 15 residues. With V trimmed by 0 bases and J by 7 bases, 6 bases remained unmatched. The CDR3 region is CASSLAGRGINEQFF. Written as DNA, the CDR3 is TGCGCCAGCAGCTTGGCCGGGAGGGGAATAAATGAGCAGTTCTTC.

This chain uses TRBV29-1 with TRBJ2-1; possible D gene TRBD1, 5 bases. The germline V gene encodes CDR1 SQVTM and CDR2 ANQGSEA. The CDR3 is made up of 13 amino acids. V was trimmed by 2 bases and J by 6 bases, leaving 11 bases between them. The CDR3 loop reads CSVELAGSNEQFF. CDR3 nucleotides: TGCAGCGTTGAACTGGCAGGGTCCAATGAGCAGTTCTTC.

The chain recombines TRBV7-9 with TRBJ2-1; D unresolved. The germline V gene has CDR1 SEHNR and CDR2 FQNEAQ (reference sequence). There are 12 residues in the CDR3. Trimming took off 5 bases at V and 4 bases at J, with 6 bases between the two ends. CDR3 coding DNA: TGTGCCAGCAGCCCACATTACAATGAGCAGTTCTTC. Its translation: CASSPHYNEQFF.